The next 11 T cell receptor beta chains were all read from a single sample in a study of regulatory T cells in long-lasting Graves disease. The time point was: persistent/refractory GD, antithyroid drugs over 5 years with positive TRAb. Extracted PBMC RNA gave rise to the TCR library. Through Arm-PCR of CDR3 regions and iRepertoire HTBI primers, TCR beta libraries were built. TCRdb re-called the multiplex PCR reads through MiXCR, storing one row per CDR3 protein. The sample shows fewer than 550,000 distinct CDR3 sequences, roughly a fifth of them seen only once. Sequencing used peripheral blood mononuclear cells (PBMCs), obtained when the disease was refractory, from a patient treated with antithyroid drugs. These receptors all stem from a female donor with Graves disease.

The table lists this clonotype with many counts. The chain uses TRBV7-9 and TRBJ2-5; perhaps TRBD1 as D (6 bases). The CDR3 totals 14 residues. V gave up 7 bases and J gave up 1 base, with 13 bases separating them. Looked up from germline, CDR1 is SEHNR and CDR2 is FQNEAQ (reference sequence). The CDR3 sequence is CASNRQDFQETQYF. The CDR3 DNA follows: TGTGCCAGCAACAGACAGGACTTCCAAGAGACCCAGTACTTC.

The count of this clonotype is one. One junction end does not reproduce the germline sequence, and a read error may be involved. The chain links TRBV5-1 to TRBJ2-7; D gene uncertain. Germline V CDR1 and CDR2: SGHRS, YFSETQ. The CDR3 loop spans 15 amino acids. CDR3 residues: CASSLAGRDTYEPYF. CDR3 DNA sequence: TGCGCCAGCAGCTTGGCCGGTAGGGATACCTACGAGCCGTACTTC. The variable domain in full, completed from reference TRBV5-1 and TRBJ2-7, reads KAGVTQTPRYLIKTRGQQVTLSCSPISGHRSVSWYQQTPGQGLQFLFEYFSETQRNKGNFPGRFSGRQFSNSRSEMNVSTLELGDSALYLCASSLAGRDTYEPYFGPGTRLTVT.

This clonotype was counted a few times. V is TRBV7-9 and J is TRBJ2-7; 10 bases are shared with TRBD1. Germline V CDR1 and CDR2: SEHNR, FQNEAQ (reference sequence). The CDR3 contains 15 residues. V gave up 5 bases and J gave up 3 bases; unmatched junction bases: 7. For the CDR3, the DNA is TGTGCCAGCAGCGTAGGTCGGGACAGGGGCTACGAGCAGTACTTC. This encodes CASSVGRDRGYEQYF.

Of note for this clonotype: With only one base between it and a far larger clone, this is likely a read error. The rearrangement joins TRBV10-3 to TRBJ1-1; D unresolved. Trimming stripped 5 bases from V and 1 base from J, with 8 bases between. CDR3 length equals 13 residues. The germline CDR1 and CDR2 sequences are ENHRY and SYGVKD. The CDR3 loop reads CAISYSGNTEAFF. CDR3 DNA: TGTGCCATCAGTTACTCCGGGAACACTGAAGCTTTCTTT.

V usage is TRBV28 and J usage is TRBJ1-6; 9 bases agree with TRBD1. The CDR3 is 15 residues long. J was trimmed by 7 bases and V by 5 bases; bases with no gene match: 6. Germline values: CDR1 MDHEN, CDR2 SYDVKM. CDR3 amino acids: CASSGGDRDNSPLHF. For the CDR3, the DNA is TGTGCCAGCAGTGGAGGGGACAGGGACAATTCACCCCTCCACTTT.

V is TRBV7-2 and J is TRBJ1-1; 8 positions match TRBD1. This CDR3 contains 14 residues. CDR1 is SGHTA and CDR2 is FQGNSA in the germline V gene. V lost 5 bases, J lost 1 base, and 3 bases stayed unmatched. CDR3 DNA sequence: TGTGCCAGCAGCCCAGGGGGCTCGAACACTGAAGCTTTCTTT. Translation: CASSPGGSNTEAFF.

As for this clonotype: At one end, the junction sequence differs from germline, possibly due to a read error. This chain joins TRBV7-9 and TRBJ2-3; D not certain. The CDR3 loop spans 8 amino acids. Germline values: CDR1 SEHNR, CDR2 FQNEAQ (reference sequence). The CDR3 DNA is TGTGCCAGCAGTTTCCCCCCTTTT. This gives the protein CASSFPPF.

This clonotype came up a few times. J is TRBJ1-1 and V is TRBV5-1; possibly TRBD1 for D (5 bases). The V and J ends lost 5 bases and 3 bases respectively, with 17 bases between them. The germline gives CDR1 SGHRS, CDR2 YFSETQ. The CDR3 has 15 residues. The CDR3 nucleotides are TGCGCCAGCAGGCCCAGAGAGGGGCGGTACACTGAAGCTTTCTTT. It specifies CASRPREGRYTEAFF.

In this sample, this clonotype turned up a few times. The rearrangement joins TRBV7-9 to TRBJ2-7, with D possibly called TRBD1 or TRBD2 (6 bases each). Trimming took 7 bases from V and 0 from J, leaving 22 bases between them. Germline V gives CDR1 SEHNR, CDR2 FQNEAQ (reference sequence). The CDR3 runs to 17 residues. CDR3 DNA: TGTGCCAGCACCTATAGGGGGATGGGGACTCCCTCCTACGAGCAGTACTTC. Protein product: CASTYRGMGTPSYEQYF. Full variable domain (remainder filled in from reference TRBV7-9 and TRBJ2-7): DTGVSQNPRHKITKRGQNVTFRCDPISEHNRLYWYRQTLGQGPEFLTYFQNEAQLEKSRLLSDRFSAERPKGSFSTLEIQRTEQGDSAMYLCASTYRGMGTPSYEQYFGPGTRLTVT.

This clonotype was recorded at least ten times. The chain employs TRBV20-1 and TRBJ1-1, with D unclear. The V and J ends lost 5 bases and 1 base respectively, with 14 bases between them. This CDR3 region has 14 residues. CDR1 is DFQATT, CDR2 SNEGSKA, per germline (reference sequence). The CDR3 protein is CSAYRWSENTEAFF. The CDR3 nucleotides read TGCAGTGCTTACCGCTGGTCGGAGAACACTGAAGCTTTCTTT.

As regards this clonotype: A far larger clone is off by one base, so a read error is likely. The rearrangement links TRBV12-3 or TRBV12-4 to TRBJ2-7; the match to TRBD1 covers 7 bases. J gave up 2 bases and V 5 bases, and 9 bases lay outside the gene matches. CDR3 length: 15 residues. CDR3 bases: TGTGCCAGCAGTCATGAACCGGGACAGCCCTACGAGCAGTACTTC. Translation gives CASSHEPGQPYEQYF.